This T cell receptor beta chain stems from a study of blood T cell repertoires in COVID-19. Study at large: Samples representing acute and convalescent COVID-19 were sourced from the United States, Italy and Spain.

The CDR3 consists of 15 residues. Germline V gene data show CDR1 as KGHSH and CDR2 as LQKENI. The trim removed 3 bases at V and 6 bases at J, leaving 8 bases unmatched. Profiling relied on immunoSEQ multiplex PCR, and the TCRdb table lists in-frame clones only, not all of them. Among about 490,000 clones listed, 70% to 90% were seen once. This clone was observed a few times. The sample consisted of peripheral blood. The receptor was isolated from a human donor in a cohort sampled during active COVID-19. The rearrangement uses TRBV18 and TRBJ1-1; 9 bases align to TRBD1. The CDR3 region has the DNA TGTGCCAGCTCACCCCCCACAGGGGGCGCAGCTGAAGCTTTCTTT. This codes for CASSPPTGGAAEAFF. The variable domain in full, with the rest retrieved from reference TRBV18 and TRBJ1-1, is NAGVMQNPRHLVRRRGQEARLRCSPMKGHSHVYWYRQLPEEGLKFMVYLQKENIIDESGMPKERFSAEFPKEGPSILRIQQVVRGDSAAYFCASSPPTGGAAEAFFGQGTRLTVV.